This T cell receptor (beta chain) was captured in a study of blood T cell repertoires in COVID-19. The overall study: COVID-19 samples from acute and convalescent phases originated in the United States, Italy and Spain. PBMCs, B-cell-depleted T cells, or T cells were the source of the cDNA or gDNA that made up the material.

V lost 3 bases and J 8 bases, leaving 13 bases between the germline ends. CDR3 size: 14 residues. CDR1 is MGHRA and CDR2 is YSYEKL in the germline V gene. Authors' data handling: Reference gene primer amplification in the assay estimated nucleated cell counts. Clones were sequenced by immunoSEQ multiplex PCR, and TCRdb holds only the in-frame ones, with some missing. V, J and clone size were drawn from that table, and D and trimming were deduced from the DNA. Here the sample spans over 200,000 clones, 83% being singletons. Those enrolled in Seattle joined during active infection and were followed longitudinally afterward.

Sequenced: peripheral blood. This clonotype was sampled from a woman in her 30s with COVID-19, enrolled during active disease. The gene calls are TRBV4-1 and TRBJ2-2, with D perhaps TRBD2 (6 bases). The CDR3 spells CASSQFVREGELFF. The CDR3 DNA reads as TGCGCCAGCAGCCAGTTTGTGCGGGAAGGGGAGCTGTTTTTT.